One and the same sample provided the 30 T cell receptor beta chains below, sequenced in a study of blood T cell repertoires in COVID-19. Assay: immunoSEQ multiplex PCR; the TCRdb copy retains only in-frame clones and omits some. The sample gives 250,000 to 350,000 clones, roughly 90% of which show up once; around 3% is in the top ten. The specimen sequenced was peripheral blood. The receptors were sampled from a woman aged 25 to 45 with active or convalescent COVID-19.

The J gene is TRBJ2-1, the V gene TRBV2, with a tentative D call TRBD1 (5 bases). The CDR3 spans 10 residues. V lost 7 bases to trimming and J lost 7 bases, with 5 bases between them. CDR1 is SNHLY, CDR2 FYNNEI, per germline. For the CDR3, the DNA is TGTGCCAGCAAGGGGAATGAGCAGTTCTTC. Protein product: CASKGNEQFF.

This clone has a handful of counts. V and J are TRBV6-5 and TRBJ2-5, with a weak D call TRBD1 (6 bases). The ends were cut back, 6 bases at V and 0 bases at J, with 14 bases in the middle. Per the germline V gene, CDR1 is MNHEY and CDR2 is SVGAGI. The CDR3 has 15 amino acids. DNA for the CDR3: TGTGCCAGCAGGCTAGGGGGAATGTACCAAGAGACCCAGTACTTC. Protein: CASRLGGMYQETQYF.

The chain couples TRBV4-3 to TRBJ1-2; 7 bases are shared with TRBD1. CDR1 and CDR2 from the germline V gene are LGHNA and YSLEER. V was pared by 4 bases and J by 6 bases, with 17 bases of the junction left unmatched. The CDR3 is 17 residues long. Here the CDR3 reads CASSRNKNAQGLDGYTF. The CDR3 DNA is TGCGCCAGCAGCCGAAATAAAAATGCACAGGGGTTGGATGGCTACACCTTC.

CDR3 sequence: CASSLRQGRNTIYF. The CDR3 coding sequence is TGTGCCAGCAGCCTGCGACAGGGTCGAAACACCATATATTTT. The genes are TRBV7-2 and TRBJ1-3, with 7 bases aligning to TRBD1. The V segment lost 5 bases and the J segment 5 bases; nucleotides outside the gene matches: 6. Germline CDR1 is SGHTA and CDR2 is FQGNSA. The length of the CDR3 is 14 residues.

This clone occurred once. The chain combines TRBV5-8 with TRBJ1-4, with 7 bases that match TRBD1. Trimming removed 3 bases from V and 1 base from J; junction bases left unmatched: 6. This CDR3 contains 16 residues. CDR1 is SGHTS, CDR2 YDEGEE, per germline. CDR3 protein: CASSSGTDLTNEKLFF. CDR3 bases: TGTGCCAGCAGCTCCGGGACAGATTTAACTAATGAAAAACTGTTTTTT.

The chain joins TRBV7-2 to TRBJ2-3, with a tentative D call TRBD2 (7 bases). V was trimmed by 2 bases and J by 3 bases, leaving 15 bases between them. CDR1 is SGHTA, CDR2 FQGNSA, per germline. This CDR3 contains 16 residues. For the CDR3, the DNA is TGTGCCAGCAGCTTAAGTGGGGGGGCGAATACAGATACGCAGTATTTT. Translating it yields CASSLSGGANTDTQYF.

This chain uses TRBV7-9 with TRBJ1-1; D possibly corresponds to TRBD1 (6 bases). CDR3 length: 15 amino acids. Deletions cut 2 bases from V and 3 bases from J, with 13 bases between. Germline CDR1 SEHNR, CDR2 FQNEAQ (reference sequence). As DNA, the CDR3 is TGTGCCAGCAGCTTACGAGGGGGTGGGGACACTGAAGCTTTCTTT. Protein sequence: CASSLRGGGDTEAFF.

This chain links TRBV6-4 with TRBJ2-1; 9 positions agree with TRBD2. The V gene's germline CDR1 is MRHNA and CDR2 SNTAGT. The trim removed 2 bases at V and 4 bases at J, leaving 3 bases unmatched. The CDR3 covers 15 residues. This CDR3 reads CASSDGAGGYNEQFF. CDR3 nucleotides: TGTGCCAGCAGTGACGGAGCGGGGGGTTACAATGAGCAGTTCTTC.

The chain joins TRBV6-2 or TRBV6-3 to TRBJ2-3; 8 positions agree with TRBD2. Per the germline V gene, CDR1 is MNHEY and CDR2 is SVGEGT. There are 15 residues in the CDR3. Losses at the gene ends were 2 bases for V and 9 bases for J; bases not matched to a gene: 10. CDR3 protein: CASSYPLAAWGTQYF. For the CDR3, the DNA is TGTGCCAGCAGTTACCCACTAGCGGCGTGGGGCACGCAGTATTTT.

The V call is TRBV6-5, the J call TRBJ2-6; possibly TRBD2 for D (6 bases). Trimming removed 0 bases from V and 2 bases from J, with 8 bases in between. The germline CDR1 and CDR2 sequences are MNHEY and SVGAGI. This CDR3 is built from 16 residues. CDR3 nucleotide sequence: TGTGCCAGCAGTTACTCGATAGCGGCTGGGGCCAACGTCCTGACTTTC. Encoded protein: CASSYSIAAGANVLTF.

This chain joins TRBV28 and TRBJ2-1, with D perhaps matching TRBD2 (6 bases). Trimming cost V 3 bases and J 1 base, with 10 bases left between them. CDR1 is MDHEN, CDR2 SYDVKM, per germline. The CDR3 spans 15 residues. Here the CDR3 DNA reads TGTGCCAGCAGTTTCGTCGGGGGATCCTACAATGAGCAGTTCTTC. It translates to CASSFVGGSYNEQFF.

J is TRBJ1-1 and V is TRBV10-1; 9 bases agree with TRBD1. Trimming removed 6 bases from V and 0 bases from J; junction bases left unmatched: 8. In germline, CDR1 is WNHNN, CDR2 SYGVQD (reference sequence). The CDR3 has 16 residues. The CDR3 DNA is TGCGCCAGCAGCCAGGGGACAGGGAAGCTGAACACTGAAGCTTTCTTT. Its protein is CASSQGTGKLNTEAFF.

The V and J genes are TRBV19 and TRBJ1-4, with a possible D match to TRBD1 (5 bases). The CDR3 covers 14 residues. V lost 5 bases to trimming and J lost 7 bases, with 14 bases between them. Germline CDR1 LNHDA, CDR2 SQIVND (reference sequence). The CDR3 DNA reads as TGTGCCAGTAGTCAACAGGCTAAGGTTGAAAAACTGTTTTTT. This encodes CASSQQAKVEKLFF.

This chain joins TRBV5-1 and TRBJ2-2; 12 positions agree with TRBD2. The V gene's germline CDR1 is SGHRS and CDR2 YFSETQ. J was trimmed by 6 bases and V by 4 bases; bases with no gene match: 7. The CDR3 totals 16 residues. The DNA of the CDR3 is TGCGCCAGCAGCGCCAGACTAGCGGGGGCTTCCGGGGAGCTGTTTTTT. It is translated as CASSARLAGASGELFF.

The chain employs TRBV30 and TRBJ2-7; D possibly corresponds to TRBD1 (6 bases). CDR3 size: 11 residues. CDR1 and CDR2 from the germline V gene are GTSNPN and SVGIG (reference sequence). V lost 4 bases and J lost 5, with 9 bases in between. CDR3 region: CAWKNRDEQYF. The CDR3 region has the DNA TGTGCCTGGAAAAACAGGGACGAGCAGTACTTC. Together with reference TRBV30 and TRBJ2-7, the CDR3 gives the full variable domain: SQTIHQWPATLVQPVGSPLSLECTVEGTSNPNLYWYRQAAGRGLQLLFYSVGIGQISSEVPQNLSASRPQDRQFILSSKKLLLSDSGFYLCAWKNRDEQYFGPGTRLTVT.

This clone came up a few times. The identical CDR3 is also encoded by other nucleotide sequences in the sample. The gene calls are TRBV28 and TRBJ1-3; D not certain. The V gene lost 4 bases and the J gene lost 0 bases, with 7 bases spanning the gap. Germline CDR1 and CDR2: MDHEN and SYDVKM. The CDR3 totals 14 residues. In nucleotides, the CDR3 is TGTGCCAGCAGTTCATCAGGCTCTGGAAACACCATATATTTT. Its protein is CASSSSGSGNTIYF.

This chain uses TRBV18 with TRBJ1-1; TRBD1 is a possible D gene (6 bases). V was shortened by 5 bases and J by 2 bases, with 12 bases between the two germline ends. The CDR3 runs to 14 residues. Germline loops: CDR1 KGHSH, CDR2 LQKENI. The DNA for the CDR3 is TGTGCCAGCTCAGCGGACAGAACCAACACTGAAGCTTTCTTT. Residues: CASSADRTNTEAFF.

The V call is TRBV29-1, the J call TRBJ1-1; 10 bases match TRBD1. Per the germline V gene, CDR1 is SQVTM and CDR2 is ANQGSEA. This CDR3 has 13 amino acids. V trimming: 5 bases; J trimming: 1 base; junction bases outside the gene matches: 1. CDR3 sequence reads: CSVWDRGNTEAFF. CDR3 nucleotide sequence: TGCAGCGTTTGGGACAGGGGGAACACTGAAGCTTTCTTT.

This rearrangement joins TRBV18 to TRBJ1-1, with TRBD1 as a possible D gene (6 bases). V dropped 6 bases and J dropped 0 bases, with 14 bases sitting between them. CDR3 size: 15 residues. Per germline, CDR1 KGHSH and CDR2 LQKENI. The CDR3 nucleotides read TGTGCCAGCTCCCCCGGGGCAGGGGTGAACACTGAAGCTTTCTTT. The encoded protein is CASSPGAGVNTEAFF. Together with reference TRBV18 and TRBJ1-1, the CDR3 gives the full variable domain: NAGVMQNPRHLVRRRGQEARLRCSPMKGHSHVYWYRQLPEEGLKFMVYLQKENIIDESGMPKERFSAEFPKEGPSILRIQQVVRGDSAAYFCASSPGAGVNTEAFFGQGTRLTVV.

The chain joins TRBV4-3 to TRBJ2-3; tentative D call: TRBD2 (7 bases). The germline V gene has CDR1 LGHNA and CDR2 YSLEER. Trimming shortened V by 0 bases and J by 2 bases, and 12 bases separated the two germline ends. This CDR3 spans 16 amino acids. CDR3 in amino acids: CASSQDWGGFTDTQYF. The CDR3 DNA sequence: TGCGCCAGCAGCCAAGATTGGGGGGGCTTCACAGATACGCAGTATTTT.

The chain employs TRBV5-8 and TRBJ2-1; tentative D call: TRBD2 (5 bases). Trimming took off 0 bases at V and 6 bases at J, with 7 bases between the two ends. The CDR3 runs 13 residues. CDR1 and CDR2 from the germline V gene are SGHTS and YDEGEE. Written as DNA, the CDR3 is TGTGCCAGCAGCTTGGGACTATTCAATGAGCAGTTCTTC. This gives the protein CASSLGLFNEQFF.

The chain is built from TRBV4-1 and TRBJ1-3; D remains unclear. V shed 1 base and J shed 2 bases, with 9 bases lying between them. This CDR3 has 15 residues. Germline V gene lookup returns CDR1 MGHRA and CDR2 YSYEKL. The DNA of the CDR3 is TGCGCCAGCAGCCAAGGGCAGGTCGCTGGAAACACCATATATTTT. It yields the protein CASSQGQVAGNTIYF.

In DNA, the CDR3 is TGTGCCAGTAGCCGACAGATTAACTATGGCTACACCTTC. It yields the protein CASSRQINYGYTF. The chain uses TRBV19 and TRBJ1-2, with D possibly TRBD1 on 5 matching bases. The CDR3 totals 13 residues. Germline-derived CDR1 and CDR2 are LNHDA and SQIVND (reference sequence). V dropped 6 bases and J dropped 1 base, with 9 bases sitting between them.

The rearrangement links TRBV5-6 to TRBJ2-7, with no clear D. Germline V gene sequence: CDR1 SGHDT, CDR2 YYEEEE. Trimming cost V 1 base and J 3 bases, with 8 bases left between them. CDR3 length: 13 amino acids. The DNA for the CDR3 is TGTGCCAGCAGCTTGACCGGGTTCTACGAGCAGTACTTC. Translated: CASSLTGFYEQYF.

This chain connects TRBV7-2 to TRBJ2-3; tentative D call: TRBD2 (5 bases). Trimming took off 8 bases at V and 1 base at J, with 16 bases between the two ends. CDR3 length: 15 residues. Germline V gene sequence: CDR1 SGHTA, CDR2 FQGNSA. In nucleotides, the CDR3 is TGTGCCAGCGCCTGGCGGACTGGCCGCACAGATACGCAGTATTTT. Amino acids: CASAWRTGRTDTQYF.

The CDR3 protein is CAWGTGMEQFF. CDR3 sequence (DNA): TGTGCCTGGGGGACAGGAATGGAGCAGTTCTTC. The V gene is TRBV30, the J gene TRBJ2-1; 8 bases are a match to TRBD1. V gave up 5 bases and J gave up 10 bases; unmatched junction bases: 4. Per germline, CDR1 GTSNPN and CDR2 SVGIG (reference sequence). There are 11 residues in the CDR3.

The rearrangement links TRBV6-5 to TRBJ1-5, with TRBD1 matching over 9 bases. Germline assignment: CDR1 MNHEY and CDR2 SVGAGI. CDR3 size: 14 residues. Trimming removed 7 bases from V and 4 bases from J; junction bases left unmatched: 5. CDR3: CASIPTGGNQPQHF. The CDR3 DNA reads TGTGCCAGCATACCGACAGGGGGTAATCAGCCCCAGCATTTT.

The chain uses TRBV4-2 and TRBJ2-3; a possible D gene is TRBD2 (5 bases). The V gene's germline CDR1 is LGHNA and CDR2 YNFKEQ. The CDR3 contains 20 residues. V was shortened by 4 bases and J by 0 bases, with 26 bases between the two germline ends. The CDR3, as DNA: TGTGCCAGCAGCCCCTTAGGTAGTTTTATGGCGGGCTCTAGCACAGATACGCAGTATTTT. Protein: CASSPLGSFMAGSSTDTQYF.

With respect to this clone: Other DNA sequences of this sample code for an identical CDR3. The V call is TRBV6-5, the J call TRBJ1-1; no clear D gene. V lost 2 bases and J lost 1, with 5 bases in between. Germline CDR1 and CDR2: MNHEY and SVGAGI. This CDR3 is 13 amino acids long. CDR3 residues: CASSYGRNTEAFF. CDR3 coding DNA: TGTGCCAGCAGTTACGGGCGGAACACTGAAGCTTTCTTT.

The genes are TRBV4-2 and TRBJ2-7; TRBD2 matches 15 bases. From germline, CDR1 is LGHNA and CDR2 YNFKEQ. After removal of 4 bases from V and 0 bases from J, the junction contained 10 bases not matched to a gene. The CDR3 loop spans 19 amino acids. The CDR3 sequence is CASSPQSGTSGGSSYEQYF. The CDR3 nucleotides read TGTGCCAGCAGCCCCCAGTCCGGGACTAGCGGGGGGAGCTCCTACGAGCAGTACTTC.